Listed below are T cell receptor beta chains from one sample, sequenced in a study of blood T cells in healthy people across ages. Using its own MiXCR run on the 5' RACE reads, TCRdb lists one record per CDR3 protein. The sample holds around 750,000 distinct CDR3 sequences, about 55% seen once. Sequenced material: blood. These receptor sequences come from a man older than 75 in good health. Both conserved end residues are part of each CDR3. A D gene is named only where the DNA matches it firmly. Expanded clones are given a class, and other clones once, few, many or no size at all.

size: .
J: TRBJ2-7
D: TRBD2
V: TRBV29-1
CDR3: CSVEVRGTFGEQYF
DNA: TGCAGCGTTGAAGTGCGGGGGACTTTTGGTGAGCAGTACTTC

size: .
J: TRBJ2-4
D: TRBD2
V: TRBV7-2
CDR3: CASSLVVSGRAEQYF
DNA: TGTGCCAGCAGCTTAGTAGTTAGCGGGAGGGCGGAGCAGTACTTC

size: once
J: TRBJ2-5
D: .
V: TRBV5-1
CDR3: CASGFAAGETQYF
DNA: TGCGCCAGCGGCTTTGCAGCGGGAGAGACCCAGTACTTC

size: few
J: TRBJ2-3
D: TRBD1
V: TRBV9
CDR3: CASSALLNPRRGQKDTQYF
DNA: TGTGCCAGCAGCGCGCTCCTGAACCCCCGCAGGGGGCAAAAAGATACGCAGTATTTT

size: .
J: TRBJ2-1
D: .
V: TRBV20-1
CDR3: CSPIPPSYNEQFF
DNA: TGCAGTCCGATCCCCCCCTCCTACAATGAGCAGTTCTTC

size: .
J: TRBJ2-7
D: TRBD1
V: TRBV10-3
CDR3: CAISLDRGAYEQYF
DNA: TGTGCCATCAGTCTTGACAGGGGTGCCTACGAGCAGTACTTC

size: few
J: TRBJ2-3
D: TRBD2
V: TRBV4-2
CDR3: CASSTGVKAEREGLFGRYAYF
DNA: TGTGCCAGCAGTACCGGGGTAAAAGCGGAGCGGGAGGGCCTATTCGGCAGATACGCGTATTTT

size: .
J: TRBJ2-1
D: TRBD2
V: TRBV10-3
CDR3: CAISRTSGGGAEQFF
DNA: TGTGCCATCAGTAGGACTAGCGGAGGAGGGGCTGAGCAGTTCTTC

size: .
J: TRBJ2-5
D: TRBD2
V: TRBV7-8
CDR3: CASSLLVPTSQETQYF
DNA: TGTGCCAGCAGCTTATTGGTCCCGACTAGCCAGGAGACCCAGTACTTC

size: few
J: TRBJ1-2
D: TRBD1
V: TRBV20-1
CDR3: CSARTGSNYGYTF
DNA: TGCAGTGCTCGGACAGGGTCTAACTATGGCTACACCTTC

size: .
J: TRBJ1-1
D: .
V: TRBV6-5
CDR3: CASSYFPGLDTEAFF
DNA: TGTGCCAGCAGTTATTTTCCGGGGTTGGACACTGAAGCTTTCTTT

size: .
J: TRBJ2-2
D: .
V: TRBV10-3
CDR3: CAISDGRGLNTGELFF
DNA: TGTGCCATCAGTGATGGTAGGGGCCTGAACACCGGGGAGCTGTTTTTT

size: many
J: TRBJ2-7
D: .
V: TRBV3-1
CDR3: CASSDRGTSYEQYF
DNA: TGTGCCAGCAGCGACCGGGGGACATCCTACGAGCAGTACTTC

size: .
J: TRBJ1-6
D: TRBD1
V: TRBV7-9
CDR3: CASSLGTGPTLHF
DNA: TGTGCCAGCAGCCTTGGGACAGGTCCGACCCTCCACTTT

size: .
J: TRBJ2-3
D: .
V: TRBV27
CDR3: CASSLLASVDTQYF
DNA: TGTGCCAGCAGTTTACTAGCGTCGGTAGATACGCAGTATTTT

size: few
J: TRBJ1-2
D: .
V: TRBV21-1
CDR3: CASSIGGVTGFFGYTF
DNA: TGTGCCAGCAGCATCGGTGGAGTGACAGGGTTTTTTGGCTACACCTTC

size: .
J: TRBJ2-7
D: .
V: TRBV28
CDR3: CARRPAGSSYEQYF
DNA: TGTGCCCGCAGGCCGGCCGGGTCCTCCTACGAGCAGTACTTC

size: .
J: TRBJ2-5
D: TRBD2
V: TRBV9
CDR3: CASSVEVAGLQETQYF
DNA: TGTGCCAGCAGCGTAGAGGTAGCGGGCCTTCAAGAGACCCAGTACTTC

size: .
J: TRBJ2-1
D: TRBD2
V: TRBV27
CDR3: CASSFASSLAGAQFF
DNA: TGTGCCAGCAGTTTTGCCTCCTCGCTGGCGGGAGCCCAGTTCTTC

size: .
J: TRBJ1-2
D: .
V: TRBV5-1
CDR3: CASSTRETPSHYGYTF
DNA: TGCGCCAGCAGCACCCGGGAGACCCCGTCGCACTATGGCTACACCTTC

size: .
J: TRBJ2-5
D: .
V: TRBV20-1
CDR3: CSARAMGAGETQYF
DNA: TGCAGTGCTAGAGCGATGGGGGCTGGGGAGACCCAGTACTTC

size: .
J: TRBJ2-7
D: .
V: TRBV9
CDR3: CASSVGLAGGYNEQYF
DNA: TGTGCCAGCAGCGTAGGGCTGGCAGGGGGGTACAATGAGCAGTACTTC

size: .
J: TRBJ1-1
D: .
V: TRBV14
CDR3: CASSHLGGNTEAFF
DNA: TGTGCCAGCAGCCATCTCGGGGGCAACACTGAAGCTTTCTTT

size: .
J: TRBJ1-5
D: TRBD1
V: TRBV6-5
CDR3: CASSYRQGVSNQPQHF
DNA: TGTGCCAGCAGTTACCGGCAGGGGGTAAGCAATCAGCCCCAGCATTTT

size: .
J: TRBJ2-1
D: .
V: TRBV28
CDR3: CASITRAEQFF
DNA: TGTGCCAGCATCACTAGGGCTGAGCAGTTCTTC

size: .
J: TRBJ2-5
D: .
V: TRBV28
CDR3: CASSLGVATQYF
DNA: TGTGCCAGCAGTTTGGGAGTAGCGACCCAGTACTTC

size: few
J: TRBJ2-4
D: .
V: TRBV29-1
CDR3: CSARRSSGEQYF
DNA: TGCAGCGCCCGGCGGTCTTCGGGGGAGCAGTACTTC

size: .
J: TRBJ2-6
D: TRBD2
V: TRBV18
CDR3: CAGSYAAGATGANVLTF
DNA: TGTGCCGGCTCATATGCAGCGGGAGCCACTGGGGCCAACGTCCTGACTTTC

size: few
J: TRBJ2-3
D: .
V: TRBV9
CDR3: CASSLQSTDTQYF
DNA: TGTGCCAGCAGCTTACAAAGCACAGATACGCAGTATTTT